This TCR beta chain was captured in a study of T cell responses to AZD1222 COVID-19 vaccine. Some clones are missing from TCRdb's copy, which holds only in-frame ones; the method was immunoSEQ multiplex PCR. The data contain over 100,000 clones, about 85% of them singletons. V was clipped by 0 bases and J by 4 bases, with 10 bases between them. The CDR3 has 15 residues. In germline, CDR1 is LNHDA, CDR2 SQIVND (reference sequence). As regards this clone: This specimen includes other DNA sequences encoding the same CDR3.

This sequence joins TRBV19 and TRBJ1-5, with D possibly matching TRBD1 (6 bases). This receptor was identified in an adult who received the AZD1222 COVID-19 vaccine. The specimen comprised peripheral blood, sampled 28 days after the second AZD1222 dose. CDR3 nucleotides: TGTGCCAGTAGTATAGACGGAGGGGGTAATCAGCCCCAGCATTTT. Protein sequence: CASSIDGGGNQPQHF.